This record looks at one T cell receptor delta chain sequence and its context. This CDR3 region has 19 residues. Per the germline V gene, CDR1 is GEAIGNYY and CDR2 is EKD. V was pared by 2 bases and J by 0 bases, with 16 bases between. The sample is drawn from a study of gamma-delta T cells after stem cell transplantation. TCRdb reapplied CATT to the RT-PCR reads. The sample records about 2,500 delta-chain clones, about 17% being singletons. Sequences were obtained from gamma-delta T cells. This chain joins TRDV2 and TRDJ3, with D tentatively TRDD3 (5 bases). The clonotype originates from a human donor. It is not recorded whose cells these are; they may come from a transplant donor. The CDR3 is CACDNVDTRISWDTRQMFF. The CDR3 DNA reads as TGTGCCTGTGACAACGTCGATACCCGAATCTCCTGGGACACCCGACAGATGTTTTTC.